The rows below give T cell receptor beta chains drawn from one sample of a study of PD-L1 blockade in urothelial cancer. Repertoires were generated with immunoSEQ multiplex PCR, while TCRdb's copy carries only in-frame clones and drops some. The profile shows about 38,000 clones, approximately 86% of them singletons. Here the sequenced sample was PBMCs, taken around atezolizumab (anti-PD-L1) treatment. The receptor set was obtained from a man between 60 and 75 years old with urothelial cancer. Both conserved end residues are trimmed from each CDR3. Each record gives: CDR3 length, D gene, V gene, CDR3 protein. The D gene is left open where the match is weak.

CDR3 length: 15; D gene: TRBD2; V gene: TRBV7-3; CDR3 protein: ASSLNTGGGYTGELF
CDR3 length: 15; D gene: -; V gene: TRBV5-1; CDR3 protein: ASSLEFRGNSIYEQY
CDR3 length: 12; D gene: -; V gene: TRBV5-8; CDR3 protein: ASSPGFGGEPQH
CDR3 length: 14; D gene: -; V gene: TRBV5-1; CDR3 protein: ASSLAGPSYNSPLH
CDR3 length: 10; D gene: -; V gene: TRBV28; CDR3 protein: ATVQGRYGYT
CDR3 length: 15; D gene: TRBD1; V gene: TRBV30; CDR3 protein: AWSDRDRVASGYGYT
CDR3 length: 11; D gene: -; V gene: TRBV9; CDR3 protein: ASSQRGTGELF
CDR3 length: 14; D gene: -; V gene: TRBV4-3; CDR3 protein: ASSQAGAGPGSPLH
CDR3 length: 12; D gene: -; V gene: TRBV5-1; CDR3 protein: ASSLDGGNTEAF
CDR3 length: 14; D gene: TRBD2; V gene: TRBV28; CDR3 protein: ASSYGTSGTRVNQY